The subject of this entry is one T cell receptor beta chain. No antigen is known for it. CDR1 and CDR2 (germline): SGHNT, YYREEE (reference sequence). This CDR3 contains 16 residues. The source of the sample is a study of monozygotic twins with inflammatory bowel disease. Each sample's cDNA came from eight separate reactions. UMIs that had a 6-nucleotide sample barcode were put in using template switching. From the 5' RACE reads, TCRdb lists one entry per CDR3 protein and no DNA. The table lists around 380,000 distinct CDR3 sequences. General observations from the study: Some repertoire variability may stem from patients' differing immunosuppressive treatments. Fewer shared clonotypes with others were found in IBD patients than in healthy twins, especially with disease activity.

Sequenced material: blood. The chain couples TRBV5-4 to TRBJ1-3. The clonotype comes from a human donor with ulcerative colitis or Crohn's disease, or a healthy co-twin of an affected twin (not recorded which). The CDR3 sequence is CASSWGSASSGNTIYF.